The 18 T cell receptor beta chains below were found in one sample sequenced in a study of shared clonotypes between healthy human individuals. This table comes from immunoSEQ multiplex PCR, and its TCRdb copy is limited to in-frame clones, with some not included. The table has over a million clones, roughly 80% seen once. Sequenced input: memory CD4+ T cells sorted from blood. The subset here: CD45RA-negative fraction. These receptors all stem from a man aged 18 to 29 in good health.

The DNA of the CDR3 is TGCGCCAGCAGCCAAGATTGGGGGATCGGCATTCAGTACTTC. This encodes CASSQDWGIGIQYF. The chain combines TRBV4-1 with TRBJ2-4, with D perhaps being TRBD1 or TRBD2 (5 bases each). Trimming pared 0 bases from V and 9 bases from J, leaving 12 bases between. There are 14 residues in the CDR3. Germline values: CDR1 MGHRA, CDR2 YSYEKL.

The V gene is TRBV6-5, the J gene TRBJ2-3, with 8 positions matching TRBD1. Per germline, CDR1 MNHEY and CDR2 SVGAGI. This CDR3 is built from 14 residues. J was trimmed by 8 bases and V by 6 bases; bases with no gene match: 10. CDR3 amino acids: CASSETGEAGTQYF. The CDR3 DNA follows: TGTGCCAGCAGCGAGACAGGGGAGGCGGGTACGCAGTATTTT.

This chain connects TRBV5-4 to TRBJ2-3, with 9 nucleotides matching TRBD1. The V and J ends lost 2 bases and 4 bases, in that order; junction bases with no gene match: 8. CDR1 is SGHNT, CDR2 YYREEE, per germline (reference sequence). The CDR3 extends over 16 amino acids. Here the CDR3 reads CASSFHRDRESDTQYF. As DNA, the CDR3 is TGTGCCAGCAGCTTCCACCGGGACAGGGAGTCAGATACGCAGTATTTT.

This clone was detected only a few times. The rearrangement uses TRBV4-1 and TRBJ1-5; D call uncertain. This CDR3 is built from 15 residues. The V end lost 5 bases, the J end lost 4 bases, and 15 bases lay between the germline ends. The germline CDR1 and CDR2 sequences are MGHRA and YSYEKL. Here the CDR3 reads CASSGQVLGNQPQHF. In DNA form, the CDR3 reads TGCGCCAGCAGCGGTCAGGTTTTGGGAAATCAGCCCCAGCATTTT.

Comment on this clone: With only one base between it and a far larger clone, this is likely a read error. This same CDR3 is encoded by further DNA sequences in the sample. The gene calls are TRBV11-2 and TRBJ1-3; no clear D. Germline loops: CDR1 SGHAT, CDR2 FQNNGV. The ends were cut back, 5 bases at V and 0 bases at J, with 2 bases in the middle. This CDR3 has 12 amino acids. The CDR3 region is CASSPSGNTIYF. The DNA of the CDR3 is TGTGCCAGCAGCCCCTCTGGAAACACCATATATTTT.

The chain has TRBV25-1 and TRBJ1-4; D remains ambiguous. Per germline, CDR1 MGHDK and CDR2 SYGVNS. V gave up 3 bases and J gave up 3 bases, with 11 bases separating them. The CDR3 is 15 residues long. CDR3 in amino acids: CASSDSRRANEKLFF. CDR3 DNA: TGTGCCAGCAGTGACTCAAGGAGGGCTAATGAAAAACTGTTTTTT.

In DNA form, the CDR3 reads TGTGCCAGCAGTTATTCCCAGTCTAATTCACCCCTCCACTTT. Its translation is CASSYSQSNSPLHF. The chain uses TRBV6-5 and TRBJ1-6; D is ambiguous. Germline values: CDR1 MNHEY, CDR2 SVGAGI. Trimming cost V 3 bases and J 6 bases, with 9 bases left between them. This CDR3 contains 14 residues.

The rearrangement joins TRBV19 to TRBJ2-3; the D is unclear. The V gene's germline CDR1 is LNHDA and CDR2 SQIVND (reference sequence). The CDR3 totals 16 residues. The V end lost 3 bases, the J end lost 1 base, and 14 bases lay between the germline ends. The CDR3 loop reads CASSIGPKTGTDTQYF. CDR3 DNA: TGTGCCAGTAGTATCGGACCCAAAACGGGCACAGATACGCAGTATTTT. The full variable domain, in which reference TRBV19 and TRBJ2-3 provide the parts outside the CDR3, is DGGITQSPKYLFRKEGQNVTLSCEQNLNHDAMYWYRQDPGQGLRLIYYSQIVNDFQKGDIAEGYSVSREKKESFPLTVTSAQKNPTAFYLCASSIGPKTGTDTQYFGPGTRLTVL.

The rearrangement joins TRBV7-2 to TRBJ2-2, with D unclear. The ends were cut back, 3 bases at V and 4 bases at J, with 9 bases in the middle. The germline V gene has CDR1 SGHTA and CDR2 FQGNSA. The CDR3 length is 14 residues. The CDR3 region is CASSFGRRTGELFF. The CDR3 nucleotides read TGTGCCAGCAGCTTTGGGCGGCGCACCGGGGAGCTGTTTTTT.

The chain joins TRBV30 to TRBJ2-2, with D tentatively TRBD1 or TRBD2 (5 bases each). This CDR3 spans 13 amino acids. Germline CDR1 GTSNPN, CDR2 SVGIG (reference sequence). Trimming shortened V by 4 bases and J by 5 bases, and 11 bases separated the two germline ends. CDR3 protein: CAWTRGVTGELFF. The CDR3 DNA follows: TGTGCCTGGACACGAGGGGTTACCGGGGAGCTGTTTTTT.

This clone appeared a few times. The CDR3 nucleotides read TGTGCCAGCCAGAAGACAGCCTCGAACACCGGGGAGCTGTTTTTT. Protein sequence: CASQKTASNTGELFF. This chain uses TRBV25-1 with TRBJ2-2; maybe TRBD1 (5 bases). The CDR3 runs 15 residues. Trimming removed 8 bases from V and 0 bases from J, with 13 bases in between. Germline-derived CDR1 and CDR2 are MGHDK and SYGVNS.

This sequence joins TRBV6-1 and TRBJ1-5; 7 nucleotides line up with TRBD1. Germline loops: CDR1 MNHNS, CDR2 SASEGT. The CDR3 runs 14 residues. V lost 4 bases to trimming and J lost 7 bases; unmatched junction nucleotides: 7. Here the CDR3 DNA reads TGTGCCAGCAGTGCCGACAGGGTTCAACAGCCCCAGCATTTT. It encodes CASSADRVQQPQHF.

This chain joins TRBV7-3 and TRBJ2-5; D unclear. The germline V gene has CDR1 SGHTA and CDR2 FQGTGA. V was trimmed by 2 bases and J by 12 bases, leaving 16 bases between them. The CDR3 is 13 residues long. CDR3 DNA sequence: TGTGCCAGCAGCTTAGGGTCCAACAGCGCGAAGTACTTC. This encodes CASSLGSNSAKYF.

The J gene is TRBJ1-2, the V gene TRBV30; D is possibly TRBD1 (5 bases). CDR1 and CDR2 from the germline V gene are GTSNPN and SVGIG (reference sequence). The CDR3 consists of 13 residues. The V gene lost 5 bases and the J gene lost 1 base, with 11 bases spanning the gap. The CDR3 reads CAWAGQLNYGYTF. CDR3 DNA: TGTGCCTGGGCGGGGCAGCTTAACTATGGCTACACCTTC.

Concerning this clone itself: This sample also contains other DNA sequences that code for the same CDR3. The CDR3 coding sequence is TGTGCCAGCTCACCACAGGATAGCAATCAGCCCCAGCATTTT. It codes for CASSPQDSNQPQHF. This chain uses TRBV18 with TRBJ1-5; D uncertain. The CDR3 loop spans 14 amino acids. The germline CDR1 and CDR2 sequences are KGHSH and LQKENI. The V end was cut by 1 base, the J end by 0 bases, with 4 bases between.

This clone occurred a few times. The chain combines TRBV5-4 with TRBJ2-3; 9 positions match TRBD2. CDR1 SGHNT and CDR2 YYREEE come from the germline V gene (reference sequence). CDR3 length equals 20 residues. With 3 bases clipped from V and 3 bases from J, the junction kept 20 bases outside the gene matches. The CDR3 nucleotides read TGTGCCAGCAGCTCCCCCTTGGGGAGTAGCGGGAGCAGGAATACAGATACGCAGTATTTT. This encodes CASSSPLGSSGSRNTDTQYF.

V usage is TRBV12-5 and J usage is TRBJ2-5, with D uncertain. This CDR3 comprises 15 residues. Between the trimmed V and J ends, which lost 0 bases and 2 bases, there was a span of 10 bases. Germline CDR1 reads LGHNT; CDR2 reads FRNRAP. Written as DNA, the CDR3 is TGTGCTAGTGGTTTGGTAGGCACAGAGCAAGAGACCCAGTACTTC. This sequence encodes CASGLVGTEQETQYF.

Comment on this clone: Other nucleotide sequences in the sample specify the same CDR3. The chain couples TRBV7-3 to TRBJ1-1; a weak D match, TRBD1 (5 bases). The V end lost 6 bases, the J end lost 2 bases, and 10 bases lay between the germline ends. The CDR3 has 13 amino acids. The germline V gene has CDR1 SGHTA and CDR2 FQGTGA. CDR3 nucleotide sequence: TGTGCCAGCAGTCCCACAGGTAACACTGAAGCTTTCTTT. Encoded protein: CASSPTGNTEAFF.